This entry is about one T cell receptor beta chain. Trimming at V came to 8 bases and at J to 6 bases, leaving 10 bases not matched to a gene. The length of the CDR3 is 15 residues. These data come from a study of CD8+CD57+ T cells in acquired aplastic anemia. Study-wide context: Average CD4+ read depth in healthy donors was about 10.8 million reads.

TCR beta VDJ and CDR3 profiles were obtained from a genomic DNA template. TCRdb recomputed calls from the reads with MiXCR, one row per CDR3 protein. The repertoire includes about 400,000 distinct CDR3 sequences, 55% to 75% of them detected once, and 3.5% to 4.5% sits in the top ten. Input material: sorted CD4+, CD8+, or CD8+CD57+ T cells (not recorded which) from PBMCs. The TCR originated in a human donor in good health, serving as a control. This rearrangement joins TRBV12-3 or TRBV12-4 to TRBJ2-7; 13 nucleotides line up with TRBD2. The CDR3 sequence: CASALPGLAGIEQYF. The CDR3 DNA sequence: TGTGCCAGCGCGCTGCCGGGACTAGCGGGGATCGAGCAGTACTTC.